This TCR beta chain stems from a study of blood T cells in healthy people across ages. Points from the study as a whole: Researchers deemed the diversity estimates from one million T cells underestimates. Naive T cell percentage strongly correlated with TCR beta diversity.

Remarks on this clonotype: Its antigen is unidentified.

Sample-barcoded 5' priming and a J-beta primer mix drove a second PCR of about 6 to 12 cycles. Sequencing of every sample gave 3 million or more CDR3-containing paired-end reads. TCRdb independently ran MiXCR on the 5' RACE reads; one entry per CDR3 protein. The sample carries 850,000 to 1,000,000 distinct CDR3 sequences, around 48% recorded once. V was clipped by 0 bases and J by 4 bases, with 4 bases between them. The CDR3 runs to 12 residues. In germline, CDR1 is SQVTM, CDR2 ANQGSEA. V and J are TRBV29-1 and TRBJ1-5; D is undetermined. This TCR was recovered from a young man in good health. The sequenced sample was blood. The CDR3 protein is CSVEDQNQPQHF. DNA of the CDR3: TGCAGCGTTGAAGATCAGAATCAGCCCCAGCATTTT.